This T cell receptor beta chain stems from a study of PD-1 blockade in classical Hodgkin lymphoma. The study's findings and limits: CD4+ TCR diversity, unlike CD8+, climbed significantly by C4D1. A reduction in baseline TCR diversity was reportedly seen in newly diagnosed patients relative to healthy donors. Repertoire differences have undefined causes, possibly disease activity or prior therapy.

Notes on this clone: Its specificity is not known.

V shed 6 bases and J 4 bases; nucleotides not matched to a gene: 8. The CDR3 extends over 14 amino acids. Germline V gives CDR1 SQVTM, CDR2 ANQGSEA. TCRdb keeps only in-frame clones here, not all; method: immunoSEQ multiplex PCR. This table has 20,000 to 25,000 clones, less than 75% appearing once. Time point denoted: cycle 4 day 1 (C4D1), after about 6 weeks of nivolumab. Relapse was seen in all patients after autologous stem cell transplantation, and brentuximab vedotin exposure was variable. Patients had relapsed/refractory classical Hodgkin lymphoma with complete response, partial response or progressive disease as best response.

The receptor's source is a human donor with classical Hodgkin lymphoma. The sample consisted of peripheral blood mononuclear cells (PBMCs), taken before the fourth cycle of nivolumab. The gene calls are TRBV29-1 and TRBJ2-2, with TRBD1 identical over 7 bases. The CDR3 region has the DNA TGCAGCGTAATCGAGGGGGCAGTCACCGGGGAGCTGTTTTTT. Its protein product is CSVIEGAVTGELFF.